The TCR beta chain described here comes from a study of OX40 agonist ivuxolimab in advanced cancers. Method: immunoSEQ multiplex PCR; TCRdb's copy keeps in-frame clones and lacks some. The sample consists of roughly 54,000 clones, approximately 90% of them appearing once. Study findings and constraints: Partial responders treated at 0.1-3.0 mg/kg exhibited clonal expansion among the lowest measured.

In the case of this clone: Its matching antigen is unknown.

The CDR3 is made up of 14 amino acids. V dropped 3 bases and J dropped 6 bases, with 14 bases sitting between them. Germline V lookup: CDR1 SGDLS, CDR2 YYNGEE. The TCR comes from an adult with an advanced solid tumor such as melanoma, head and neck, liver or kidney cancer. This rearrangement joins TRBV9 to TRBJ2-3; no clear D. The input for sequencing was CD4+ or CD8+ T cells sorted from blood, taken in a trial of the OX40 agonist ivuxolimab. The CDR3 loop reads CASSGSAVGDTQYF. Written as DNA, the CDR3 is TGTGCCAGCAGCGGAAGCGCTGTCGGTGATACGCAGTATTTT. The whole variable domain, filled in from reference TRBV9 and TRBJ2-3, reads DSGVTQTPKHLITATGQRVTLRCSPRSGDLSVYWYQQSLDQGLQFLIQYYNGEERAKGNILERFSAQQFPDLHSELNLSSLELGDSALYFCASSGSAVGDTQYFGPGTRLTVL.